The entry below gives a single T cell receptor (beta chain) sequence along with its context. The sample is drawn from a study of Ad26.COV2.S vaccination and SARS-CoV-2 variants. The V end was cut by 3 bases, the J end by 0 bases, with 15 bases between. Germline-derived CDR1 and CDR2 are KGHSH and LQKENI. The CDR3 contains 16 residues. Treatment in this sample: some 20 received Ad26.COV2.S at low or high dose, single or two shots; about 5 received placebo; per-sample allocation not given. It was on day 63 after the first vaccine or placebo injection that samples were taken. Repertoires were generated with immunoSEQ multiplex PCR, while TCRdb's copy carries only in-frame clones and drops some. Of about 410,000 clones in the sample, approximately 86% were seen once.

This TCR came from a person aged 18-60 years who received the Ad26.COV2.S COVID-19 vaccine or a placebo. The gene calls are TRBV18 and TRBJ2-7; D perhaps matches TRBD2 (5 bases). The source material was peripheral blood, sampled in a trial of Ad26.COV2.S vaccine versus placebo. DNA for the CDR3: TGTGCCAGCTCACCGGACCTCCCCGGAGGCTCCTACGAGCAGTACTTC. Translated, it gives CASSPDLPGGSYEQYF.